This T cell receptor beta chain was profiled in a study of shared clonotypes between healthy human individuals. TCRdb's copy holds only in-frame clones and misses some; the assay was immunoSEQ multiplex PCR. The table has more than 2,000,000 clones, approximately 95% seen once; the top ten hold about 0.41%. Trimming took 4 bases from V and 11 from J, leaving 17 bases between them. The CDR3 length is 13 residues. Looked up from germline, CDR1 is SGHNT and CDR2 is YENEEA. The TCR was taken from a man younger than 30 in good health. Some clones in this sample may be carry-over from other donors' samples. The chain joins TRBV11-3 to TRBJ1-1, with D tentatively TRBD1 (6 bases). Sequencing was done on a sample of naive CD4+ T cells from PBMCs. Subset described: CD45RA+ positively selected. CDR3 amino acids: CASSSRDTKGAFF. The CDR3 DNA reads TGTGCCAGCAGCTCTCGGGACACCAAAGGGGCTTTCTTT.